These 19 T cell receptor beta chains came from one sample sequenced in a study of T cells after yellow fever vaccination. TCRdb processed the 5' RACE reads anew with MiXCR; each CDR3 protein has one entry. The sample shows under 600,000 distinct CDR3 sequences, roughly 12% of them seen only once. Source: PBMCs, taken on the day of the yellow fever booster vaccination. The receptors here all came from a young man who received the YFV17D yellow fever vaccine.

The chain uses TRBV3-1 and TRBJ2-5; D is unresolved. In germline, CDR1 is LGHDT, CDR2 YNNKEL (reference sequence). Trimming pared 2 bases from V and 3 bases from J, leaving 7 bases between. This CDR3 is built from 13 residues. Here the CDR3 reads CASSQMLEETQYF. In DNA, the CDR3 is TGTGCCAGCAGCCAAATGCTGGAAGAGACCCAGTACTTC.

This clonotype has more than one count but fewer than ten. The V gene is TRBV4-3, the J gene TRBJ2-3; possible D gene TRBD1, 6 bases. This CDR3 contains 15 residues. Germline V gives CDR1 LGHNA, CDR2 YSLEER. The V and J ends lost 0 bases and 4 bases respectively, with 11 bases between them. The CDR3 coding sequence is TGCGCCAGCAGCCAAGAAGTCGAGGGGGCAGATACGCAGTATTTT. It is translated as CASSQEVEGADTQYF.

V usage is TRBV7-2 and J usage is TRBJ1-1; D gene ambiguous. This CDR3 contains 15 residues. V was pared by 2 bases and J by 6 bases, with 16 bases between. Germline V CDR1 and CDR2: SGHTA, FQGNSA. The CDR3 here is CASSLSFRPRAEAFF. The CDR3 DNA sequence: TGTGCCAGCAGCTTAAGTTTCCGCCCGCGAGCTGAAGCTTTCTTT.

Notes on this clonotype: A much larger clone differs from this one at a single base, so this may be a read error. The chain couples TRBV5-6 to TRBJ2-1, with D possibly TRBD2 on 5 matching bases. Per the germline V gene, CDR1 is SGHDT and CDR2 is YYEEEE. Trimming stripped 3 bases from V and 8 bases from J, with 6 bases between. The CDR3 covers 11 residues. The CDR3 loop reads CASSWRDEQFF. DNA for the CDR3: TGTGCCAGCAGCTGGCGGGATGAGCAGTTCTTC. The entire variable domain, with the rest obtained from reference TRBV5-6 and TRBJ2-1, is as follows: DAGVTQSPTHLIKTRGQQVTLRCSPKSGHDTVSWYQQALGQGPQFIFQYYEEEERQRGNFPDRFSGHQFPNYSSELNVNALLLGDSALYLCASSWRDEQFFGPGTRLTVL.

This clonotype showed up just a few times. This rearrangement joins TRBV20-1 to TRBJ1-5; tentatively, D is TRBD1 (5 bases). The V end was cut by 5 bases, the J end by 9 bases, with 20 bases between. The CDR3 runs to 14 residues. The germline CDR1 and CDR2 sequences are DFQATT and SNEGSKA (reference sequence). The CDR3 protein is CSAVRDRPGGPQHF. The CDR3 DNA is TGCAGTGCTGTCCGGGACCGCCCGGGGGGGCCCCAGCATTTT.

The chain carries TRBV5-6 and TRBJ2-2; D is ambiguous. Germline CDR1 SGHDT, CDR2 YYEEEE. With 4 bases removed from V and 5 bases from J, the gap between germline ends came to 12 bases. The CDR3 extends over 14 amino acids. CDR3 in amino acids: CASSPRMPTGELFF. DNA for the CDR3: TGTGCCAGCAGCCCGAGGATGCCTACCGGGGAGCTGTTTTTT.

This clonotype was detected a few times. The chain uses TRBV12-3 or TRBV12-4 and TRBJ2-1; D unresolved. V dropped 6 bases and J dropped 6 bases, with 9 bases sitting between them. The CDR3 sequence is 12 residues long. The CDR3 spells CASRLSSNEQFF. The CDR3 DNA follows: TGTGCCAGCAGACTCTCTAGCAATGAGCAGTTCTTC.

The chain combines TRBV5-4 with TRBJ2-3, with 9 bases that match TRBD1. V lost 4 bases to trimming and J lost 6 bases; unmatched junction nucleotides: 12. CDR1 SGHNT and CDR2 YYREEE come from the germline V gene (reference sequence). The length of the CDR3 is 16 residues. CDR3 bases: TGTGCCAGCAGCGCTCTTTGGACAGGGGCGTCGGATACGCAGTATTTT. Translation gives CASSALWTGASDTQYF.

V and J are TRBV12-3 or TRBV12-4 and TRBJ2-1, with 7 positions matching TRBD2. The CDR3 covers 14 residues. The ends lost 4 bases at V and 6 bases at J; junction bases unmatched: 6. The CDR3 nucleotides are TGTGCCAGCAGTTGGAGGGAGGGCCCCAATGAGCAGTTCTTC. Protein sequence: CASSWREGPNEQFF.

V is TRBV20-1 and J is TRBJ2-5; D remains unclear. Deletions cut 4 bases from V and 5 bases from J, with 14 bases between. CDR3 size: 13 residues. CDR1 DFQATT and CDR2 SNEGSKA come from the germline V gene (reference sequence). In DNA, the CDR3 is TGCAGTGCTATTGGCAGACCCGGCGAGACCCAGTACTTC. It is translated as CSAIGRPGETQYF.

V and J are TRBV7-6 and TRBJ1-4; tentative D call: TRBD1 (6 bases). This CDR3 has 13 residues. Germline V gives CDR1 SGHVS, CDR2 FNYEAQ. Trimming left V 0 bases short and J 14 bases short, with 13 bases between. The CDR3 region is CASSLALAGDLFF. The DNA for the CDR3 is TGTGCCAGCAGCTTAGCACTCGCAGGGGATCTGTTTTTT.

The chain recombines TRBV6-5 with TRBJ2-3; 7 nucleotides agree with TRBD2. This CDR3 is built from 13 residues. V was clipped by 4 bases and J by 9 bases; unmatched bases: 7. Germline V gives CDR1 MNHEY, CDR2 SVGAGI. CDR3 nucleotide sequence: TGTGCCAGCAGTTGGTTTGCGGGAGACACGCAGTATTTT. It is translated as CASSWFAGDTQYF.

In its sample, this clonotype was seen once. The V call is TRBV15, the J call TRBJ1-1; D remains unclear. The CDR3 covers 16 residues. The germline CDR1 and CDR2 sequences are LNHNV and YYDKDF (reference sequence). V dropped 3 bases and J dropped 2 bases, with 16 bases sitting between them. The CDR3 DNA is TGTGCCACCAGCAGTGGGGAGGGCAGAATAAACACTGAAGCTTTCTTT. As protein: CATSSGEGRINTEAFF.

V is TRBV18 and J is TRBJ1-1; D may be TRBD1 (5 bases). Germline V gene sequence: CDR1 KGHSH, CDR2 LQKENI. CDR3 length: 14 amino acids. The germline V and J ends were trimmed by 3 bases and 5 bases, with 13 bases remaining between them. This chain's CDR3 is CASSPVGGWTEAFF. CDR3 nucleotides: TGTGCCAGCTCACCCGTCGGGGGATGGACTGAAGCTTTCTTT.

The J gene is TRBJ2-2, the V gene TRBV15; weak D call: TRBD2 (6 bases). V was shortened by 1 base and J by 1 base, with 10 bases between the two germline ends. Germline CDR1 is LNHNV and CDR2 is YYDKDF (reference sequence). CDR3 length equals 16 residues. The CDR3 spells CATSRGDWRNTGELFF. For the CDR3, the DNA is TGTGCCACCAGCAGAGGGGACTGGAGGAACACCGGGGAGCTGTTTTTT.

This clonotype was observed many times. The chain carries TRBV5-4 and TRBJ1-2; D gene unclear. This CDR3 has 13 amino acids. Germline CDR1 SGHNT, CDR2 YYREEE (reference sequence). Trimming took off 4 bases at V and 6 bases at J, with 13 bases between the two ends. For the CDR3, the DNA is TGTGCCAGCAGCAACTCCCCAGAAGATGGCTACACCTTC. Its protein is CASSNSPEDGYTF.

The chain employs TRBV5-1 and TRBJ2-3; D is ambiguous. CDR1 and CDR2 from the germline V gene are SGHRS and YFSETQ. Trimming pared 4 bases from V and 5 bases from J, leaving 11 bases between. The CDR3 spans 13 residues. The CDR3 coding sequence is TGCGCCAGCAGCCCCGACGGACGAGATACGCAGTATTTT. The encoded protein is CASSPDGRDTQYF.

A few counts support this clonotype. This rearrangement joins TRBV15 to TRBJ2-2, with 9 bases that match TRBD1. This CDR3 is 16 amino acids long. Trimming at V came to 9 bases and at J to 5 bases, leaving 13 bases not matched to a gene. Germline V gene sequence: CDR1 LNHNV, CDR2 YYDKDF (reference sequence). In DNA form, the CDR3 reads TGTGCCACTAAAAGGGACAGGGTAAAGGGGACCGGGGAGCTGTTTTTT. Translation gives CATKRDRVKGTGELFF.

The J gene is TRBJ2-2, the V gene TRBV5-1; weak D call: TRBD1 (5 bases). The CDR3 sequence is 14 residues long. The V end lost 4 bases, the J end lost 8 bases, and 15 bases lay between the germline ends. CDR1 and CDR2 from the germline V gene are SGHRS and YFSETQ. The CDR3 here is CASSPGHQGGELFF. CDR3 sequence (DNA): TGCGCCAGCAGCCCAGGACACCAAGGGGGGGAGCTGTTTTTT.